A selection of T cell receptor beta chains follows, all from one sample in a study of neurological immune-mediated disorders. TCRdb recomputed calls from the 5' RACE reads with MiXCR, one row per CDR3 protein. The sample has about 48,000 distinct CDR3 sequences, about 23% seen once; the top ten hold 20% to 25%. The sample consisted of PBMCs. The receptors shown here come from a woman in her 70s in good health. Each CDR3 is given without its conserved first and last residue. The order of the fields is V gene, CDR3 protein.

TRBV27 ASSRGQGLGYT
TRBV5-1 ASREQGSSYEQY
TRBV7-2 ASSLFLTSGTSNYNEQF
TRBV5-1 ASSYGGGRGSTDTQY
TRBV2 ASSIHTEAF
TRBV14 ASSPTLSSYEQY
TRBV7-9 ASSNLNGRGPGELF
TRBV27 ASSPGDRGDTEAF
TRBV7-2 ASSLEVSGAGIQETQY
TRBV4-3 ASSQETNTEAF
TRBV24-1 ATSDSDASSYNEQF
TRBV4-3 ASSQAVFWNNEQF
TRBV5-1 ASSPASGYSYNEQF
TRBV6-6 ASSYWQEKLF
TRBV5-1 ASSLEGGNHQPQH
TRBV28 ASSLGTSVRADTQY
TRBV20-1 SAPGPNEGAF
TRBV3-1 ASSPSAGHSTGELF
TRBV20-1 SATPTSGYQETQY
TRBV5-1 ASSLDSYNEQF
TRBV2 ASSADRSQETQY
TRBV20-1 SARGGRGPNTEAF
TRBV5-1 ASSLGSGTGTYEQY
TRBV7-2 ASSGAGGGYEQY
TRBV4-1 ASSQLGRVVDEQY
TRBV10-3 AIQGDANQPQH
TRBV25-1 ASSDFKAGGSNEQF
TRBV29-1 SVHELAGGDEQY
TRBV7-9 ANRVSGGAEQY
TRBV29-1 SVVNRAYEQY
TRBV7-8 ASSWQGVDQPQH
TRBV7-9 ASSPRTGVNTEAF
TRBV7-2 ASTVRGGGETQY
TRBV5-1 ASSPGQVLSTDTQY
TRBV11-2 ASSFSGQETQY
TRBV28 ASSHDRNTDTQY
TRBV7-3 ASSTTHITDTQY
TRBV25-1 ASSESWGAGETQY
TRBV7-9 ASSSISGASTDTQY
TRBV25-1 ASSEYGQGGTYEQY
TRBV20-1 SAAGGGNEQF
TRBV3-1 ASSPVHGGSLSEQF
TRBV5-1 ASSLAGDSLDAGELF
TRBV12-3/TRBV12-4 ASSLGLSTGELF
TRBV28 ASSLWQMNTEAF
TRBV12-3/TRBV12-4 ASRYRGGNEKLF
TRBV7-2 ASSLTAKPTDTQY
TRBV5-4 ASSLGWGHTQY
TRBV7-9 ASSVGDAVQY
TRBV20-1 SAMRGGRAFYEQY
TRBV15 ATSPGSLSYNEQF
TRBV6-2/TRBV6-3 ASSSSSPYTQY
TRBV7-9 ASSLMGSSSGEQY
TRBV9 ASSPHRTVGNTIY
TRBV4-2 ASSQDPSGRLRTGANVLT